This T cell receptor (beta chain) was retrieved from a study of T cells in localized non-small cell lung cancer. The study, taken as a whole, reports: A median about 62 of the top 100 tumor clones appeared in adjacent lung.

Germline V gene sequence: CDR1 SGHNT, CDR2 YENEEA. Trimming removed 6 bases from V and 6 bases from J, with 5 bases in between. This CDR3 contains 11 residues. Using immunoSEQ multiplex PCR, the repertoire was profiled, and TCRdb retains in-frame clones only, with some absent. Here the sample spans under 6,000 clones, more than 65% being singletons. About this clone itself: As yet, its antigen is unknown.

The J gene is TRBJ2-2, the V gene TRBV11-3; D assignment may be TRBD1 or TRBD2 (5 bases each). This TCR derives from a female donor over 55 with stage II lung adenocarcinoma. The source was peripheral blood mononuclear cells, collected before any cancer treatment. CDR3 protein: CASRGAGELFF. CDR3 nucleotides: TGTGCCAGCAGGGGGGCCGGGGAGCTGTTTTTT.